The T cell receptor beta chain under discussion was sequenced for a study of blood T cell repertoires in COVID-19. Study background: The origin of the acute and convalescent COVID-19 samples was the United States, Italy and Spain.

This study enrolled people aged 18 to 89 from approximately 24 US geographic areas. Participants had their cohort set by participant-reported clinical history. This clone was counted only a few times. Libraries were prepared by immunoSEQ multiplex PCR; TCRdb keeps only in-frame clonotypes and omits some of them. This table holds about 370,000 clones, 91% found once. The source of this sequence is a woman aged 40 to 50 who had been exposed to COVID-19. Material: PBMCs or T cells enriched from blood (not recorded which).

The CDR3 region has the DNA TGTTTTTCGAGGGTGAACACCGGGGAGCTGTTTTTT. It specifies CFSRVNTGELFF. The chain couples TRBV7-9 to TRBJ2-2; D possibly corresponds to TRBD2 (5 bases). Germline V gene sequence: CDR1 SEHNR, CDR2 FQNEAQ (reference sequence). This CDR3 comprises 12 residues. The complete variable domain, with remaining parts taken from reference TRBV7-9 and TRBJ2-2, reads DTGVSQNPRHKITKRGQNVTFRCDPISEHNRLYWYRQTLGQGPEFLTYFQNEAQLEKSRLLSDRFSAERPKGSFSTLEIQRTEQGDSAMYLCFSRVNTGELFFGEGSRLTVL.